This TCR beta chain was captured in a study of shared clonotypes between healthy human individuals. Genomic DNA from each subset was divided evenly over several immunoSEQ plates. Here immunoSEQ multiplex PCR was the method, and the copy in TCRdb shows in-frame clones only, minus some. The sample carries about 2 million clones, about 95% recorded once. From germline, CDR1 is SNHLY and CDR2 FYNNEI. With 8 bases clipped from V and 5 bases from J, the junction kept 13 bases outside the gene matches. This CDR3 is built from 15 residues. Donors comprised only Caucasian adults living in Nashville, Tennessee. Partitioning of CD4+ cells yielded a CD45RA+ naive subset and a CD45RA-negative memory subset.

The clonotype originates from a man in his late teens or twenties in good health. Sequenced sample: naive CD4+ T cells sorted from blood. Specified subset: CD45RA+ positively selected. The V call is TRBV2, the J call TRBJ2-5; 8 bases are a match to TRBD2. CDR3 amino acids: CASSSDGLASETQYF. Written as DNA, the CDR3 is TGTGCCAGCTCCTCTGATGGACTAGCATCGGAGACCCAGTACTTC.